Listed below are T cell receptor beta chains from one sample, sequenced in a study of graft-versus-host responses after intestinal transplantation. For these TCRs, the target antigens are not known. The assay was immunoSEQ multiplex PCR, and TCRdb's table has in-frame clones only and misses some. The table records about 120,000 clones, 85% to 95% of them present only once. Specimen: unstimulated CD8+ T cells sorted from spleen or lymph node cells, collected before intestinal transplant. These receptors originate from a human donor who received an intestinal transplant. CDR3s include the opening cysteine and the closing phenylalanine or tryptophan. D genes are given only for firm matches.

V: TRBV28; J: TRBJ2-7; D: NA; CDR3: CASSLGYSYEQYF
V: TRBV7-6; J: TRBJ2-7; D: TRBD2; CDR3: CASSLSSGLVYEQYF
V: TRBV19; J: TRBJ2-2; D: NA; CDR3: CATDGRGELFF
V: TRBV30; J: TRBJ1-3; D: NA; CDR3: CAWSDGNTIYF
V: TRBV11-2; J: TRBJ2-7; D: TRBD1; CDR3: CASTDRGRGSSYEQYF
V: TRBV27; J: TRBJ2-1; D: TRBD2; CDR3: CASAGTRNEQFF
V: TRBV9; J: TRBJ2-4; D: NA; CDR3: CASSVGGAAKNIQYF
V: TRBV29-1; J: TRBJ2-1; D: NA; CDR3: CSVEGRSASYNEQFF
V: TRBV6-5; J: TRBJ2-1; D: NA; CDR3: CASSYSSSRLGDEFF
V: TRBV5-4; J: TRBJ2-1; D: TRBD2; CDR3: CASSWGLRWDDRLYNEQFF
V: TRBV9; J: TRBJ1-2; D: TRBD1; CDR3: CASRGDRGHYGYTF
V: TRBV15; J: TRBJ2-1; D: TRBD2; CDR3: CATSQGGGRAKFF
V: TRBV12-1; J: TRBJ2-3; D: NA; CDR3: CASSFRGTSGGGTDTQYF
V: TRBV9; J: TRBJ2-1; D: TRBD2; CDR3: CASSVGGGGVDEQFF
V: TRBV11-2; J: TRBJ2-7; D: TRBD2; CDR3: CASSSGGLAGDEQYF
V: TRBV29-1; J: TRBJ2-1; D: NA; CDR3: CSGQLSQYNEQFF
V: TRBV28; J: NA; D: NA; CDR3: CASSYEMGGYGEQYF
V: TRBV2; J: TRBJ1-5; D: TRBD1; CDR3: CASSAGTGYDNQPQHF